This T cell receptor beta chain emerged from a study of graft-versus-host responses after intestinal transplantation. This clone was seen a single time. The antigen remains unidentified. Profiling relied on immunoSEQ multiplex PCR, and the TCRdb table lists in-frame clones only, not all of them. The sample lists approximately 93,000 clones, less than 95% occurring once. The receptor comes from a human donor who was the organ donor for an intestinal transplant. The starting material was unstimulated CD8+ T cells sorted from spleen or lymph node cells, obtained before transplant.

The CDR3 loop reads CASSTDRPGEPQHF. CDR3 bases: TGTGCCAGTAGTACGGACAGGCCCGGAGAGCCCCAGCATTTT. The genes are TRBV19 and TRBJ1-5, with TRBD1 matching 7 bases. The V gene's germline CDR1 is LNHDA and CDR2 SQIVND (reference sequence). V was clipped by 4 bases and J by 8 bases; unmatched bases: 8. This CDR3 has 14 residues.